Listed here are 28 T cell receptor beta chains from one sample, sequenced in a study of blood T cells in healthy people across ages (dated by TCRdb to 2015 to 2017). Receptor libraries were prepared by 5' RACE. The listed sequencing device is Illumina HiSeq 2500. A second roughly 6 to 12 cycle PCR used a sample-barcoded 5' primer and a J-beta primer mix. TCRdb applied fastp at Q25 and MiXCR to the public reads, then kept only in-frame beta chains. Every entry covers one CDR3 protein and lists the most common genes and DNA from its rows. Here the sample has about 1.6 million distinct CDR3 sequences; about 32% occur a single time. The top ten constitute about 11% of the sample. The sequencing sample was made of blood. The receptors originated from a woman between 25 and 40 years old in good health.

This clonotype has only a few counts. J is TRBJ1-4 and V is TRBV3-1, with no clear D. The CDR3 loop spans 14 amino acids. Trimming stripped 4 bases from V and 8 bases from J, with 14 bases between. Germline CDR1 and CDR2: LGHDT and YNNKEL (reference sequence). The CDR3, as DNA: TGTGCCAGCAGCCCGGAAAACCTGCGGGAAAAACTGTTTTTT. It is translated as CASSPENLREKLFF.

This clonotype was observed a few times. The chain carries TRBV5-1 and TRBJ2-7; 11 positions match TRBD1. Germline V gene sequence: CDR1 SGHRS, CDR2 YFSETQ. V shed 4 bases and J 5 bases; nucleotides not matched to a gene: 5. CDR3 size: 14 residues. CDR3 loop: CASSDGQGADEQYF. CDR3 bases: TGCGCCAGCAGCGATGGACAGGGGGCGGACGAGCAGTACTTC.

As concerns this clonotype: A much larger clone lies a single base off, so this may be a read error. J is TRBJ2-3 and V is TRBV5-1; 9 nucleotides align to TRBD1. The CDR3 is made up of 14 amino acids. Germline CDR1 is SGHRS and CDR2 is YFSETQ. The CDR3 nucleotides are TGCGCCGGCAGCGGACAGGGGCGCACAGATACGCAGTATTTT. Protein sequence: CAGSGQGRTDTQYF.

The J gene is TRBJ2-1, the V gene TRBV12-3 or TRBV12-4; D is ambiguous. The CDR3 length is 11 residues. The ends were cut back, 8 bases at V and 13 bases at J, with 15 bases in the middle. The CDR3 coding sequence is TGTGCCAGCGGAACGCCGGAGACCCAGTTCTTC. This codes for CASGTPETQFF.

The chain is built from TRBV7-2 and TRBJ2-7, with TRBD2 matching 9 bases. Germline assignment: CDR1 SGHTA and CDR2 FQGNSA. The CDR3 contains 15 residues. J was trimmed by 7 bases and V by 6 bases; bases with no gene match: 13. The CDR3 DNA sequence: TGTGCCAGCAGGAGTAGCGGGAGCACTCACAATGAGCAGTACTTC. This encodes CASRSSGSTHNEQYF.

This clonotype appeared a few times. The chain recombines TRBV27 with TRBJ2-3, with 7 nucleotides matching TRBD2. Germline assignment: CDR1 MNHEY and CDR2 SMNVEV (reference sequence). Trimming at V came to 5 bases and at J to 1 base, leaving 9 bases not matched to a gene. This CDR3 contains 16 residues. DNA of the CDR3: TGTGCCAGCAGTCGCGAGCGGGGAGGCGGCACAGATACGCAGTATTTT. This encodes CASSRERGGGTDTQYF.

This clonotype was detected a few times. The chain uses TRBV2 and TRBJ2-7, with unresolved D. The CDR3 is made up of 13 amino acids. The V end was cut by 6 bases, the J end by 0 bases, with 9 bases between. In germline, CDR1 is SNHLY, CDR2 FYNNEI. CDR3 amino acids: CASRGFGSYEQYF. CDR3 DNA: TGTGCCAGCAGGGGTTTTGGCTCCTACGAGCAGTACTTC.

This clonotype was detected a few times. The V gene is TRBV20-1, the J gene TRBJ2-3; TRBD2 agrees at 8 bases. V lost 5 bases, J lost 2 bases, and 12 bases stayed unmatched. The CDR3 runs to 16 residues. CDR1 and CDR2 (germline): DFQATT, SNEGSKA (reference sequence). In DNA form, the CDR3 reads TGCAGTGCTGCCCCCTTAGCGGGGTTTTCCACAGATACGCAGTATTTT. As protein: CSAAPLAGFSTDTQYF.

V is TRBV27 and J is TRBJ2-3; D is perhaps TRBD1 (6 bases). The length of the CDR3 is 15 residues. V was shortened by 6 bases and J by 2 bases, with 15 bases between the two germline ends. Germline values: CDR1 MNHEY, CDR2 SMNVEV (reference sequence). CDR3: CASRMVGDITDTQYF. CDR3 bases: TGTGCCAGCAGGATGGTGGGGGACATCACAGATACGCAGTATTTT.

This clonotype was recorded a few times. This chain joins TRBV20-1 and TRBJ2-3, with 8 bases matching TRBD1. CDR1 and CDR2 (germline): DFQATT, SNEGSKA (reference sequence). V was clipped by 0 bases and J by 5 bases; unmatched bases: 4. The CDR3 covers 14 residues. CDR3 bases: TGCAGTGCTAGAGACAGGGGGCGGATAGATACGCAGTATTTT. This codes for CSARDRGRIDTQYF.

This clonotype was detected a few times. The chain is built from TRBV20-1 and TRBJ2-2; 10 bases map to TRBD1. This CDR3 spans 17 amino acids. Germline CDR1 and CDR2: DFQATT and SNEGSKA (reference sequence). Trimming removed 0 bases from V and 2 bases from J; junction bases left unmatched: 6. This CDR3 reads CSARDWDRGANTGELFF. The CDR3 bases are TGCAGTGCTAGAGATTGGGACAGGGGAGCTAACACCGGGGAGCTGTTTTTT.

This clonotype was seen a few times. The genes are TRBV15 and TRBJ2-1; 8 positions match TRBD1. Germline CDR1 and CDR2: LNHNV and YYDKDF (reference sequence). This CDR3 contains 15 residues. V lost 4 bases to trimming and J lost 8 bases; unmatched junction nucleotides: 10. As DNA, the CDR3 is TGTGCCACCAGCAAACGAATCGGACAGGGCCATGAGCAGTTCTTC. Translating it yields CATSKRIGQGHEQFF.

The gene calls are TRBV6-1 and TRBJ1-5, with D perhaps TRBD1 (5 bases). The CDR3 runs 17 residues. Trimming left V 7 bases short and J 4 bases short, with 23 bases between. Germline-derived CDR1 and CDR2 are MNHNS and SASEGT. DNA of the CDR3: TGTGCCAGCACCCCTCAGGGACCCCAGTTTGGGAATCAGCCCCAGCATTTT. Protein product: CASTPQGPQFGNQPQHF.

This clonotype came up a few times. The V and J genes are TRBV3-1 and TRBJ2-3, with D uncertain. The germline CDR1 and CDR2 sequences are LGHDT and YNNKEL (reference sequence). Trimming took 0 bases from V and 7 from J, leaving 11 bases between them. The CDR3 loop spans 14 amino acids. DNA of the CDR3: TGTGCCAGCAGCCAAGATAGTCCGAGGAATACGCAGTATTTT. Protein: CASSQDSPRNTQYF.

A few counts support this clonotype. The chain uses TRBV5-1 and TRBJ2-5, with 9 positions matching TRBD2. CDR1 and CDR2 from the germline V gene are SGHRS and YFSETQ. The CDR3 has 14 residues. Losses at the gene ends were 3 bases for V and 5 bases for J; bases not matched to a gene: 5. CDR3 in DNA: TGCGCCAGCAGCTCCGGGACTAGCACTGAGACCCAGTACTTC. Protein sequence: CASSSGTSTETQYF.

This clonotype has more than one count but fewer than ten. This may be a read error: a much more frequent sequence differs by one nucleotide. This chain joins TRBV4-2 and TRBJ2-3; 9 nucleotides align to TRBD2. CDR3 length: 14 amino acids. The V segment lost 6 bases and the J segment 1 base; nucleotides outside the gene matches: 2. Germline loops: CDR1 LGHNA, CDR2 YNFKEQ. The CDR3 coding sequence is TGTGCCAGCAGGATAGCGGGAGGCACAGATACGCAGTATTTT. It specifies CASRIAGGTDTQYF.

This chain links TRBV24-1 with TRBJ2-3; tentatively, D is TRBD2 (6 bases). This CDR3 is 13 amino acids long. Germline V gene sequence: CDR1 KGHDR, CDR2 SFDVKD. V lost 8 bases and J lost 0, with 8 bases in between. The CDR3 region is CATTGTSTDTQYF. In nucleotides, the CDR3 is TGTGCCACCACCGGGACTAGCACAGATACGCAGTATTTT.

In its sample, this clonotype was seen many times. The rearrangement joins TRBV29-1 to TRBJ1-2; D is undetermined. The CDR3 contains 11 residues. The germline V gene encodes CDR1 SQVTM and CDR2 ANQGSEA. The V end lost 3 bases, the J end lost 5 bases, and 7 bases lay between the germline ends. CDR3 coding DNA: TGCAGCGTTGACCCTGGGTATGGCTACACCTTC. It specifies CSVDPGYGYTF.

The V call is TRBV10-3, the J call TRBJ2-5; 7 nucleotides align to TRBD2. CDR3 size: 14 residues. Looked up from germline, CDR1 is ENHRY and CDR2 is SYGVKD. The trim removed 6 bases at V and 2 bases at J, leaving 6 bases unmatched. The CDR3 loop is CAIRGAGRQETQYF. CDR3 coding DNA: TGTGCCATCAGGGGAGCGGGGAGGCAAGAGACCCAGTACTTC.

Concerning this clonotype: The junction differs from germline at one of its ends, possibly a read error. This rearrangement joins TRBV20-1 to TRBJ1-4; tentatively, D is TRBD1 (5 bases). CDR1 DFQATT and CDR2 SNEGSKA come from the germline V gene (reference sequence). The CDR3 covers 15 residues. The CDR3 nucleotides are TGCAGTGCTGGAGATCTCGGTACAGCTAGGGGAAAACTGTTTTTT. Its translation is CSAGDLGTARGKLFF.

This chain links TRBV7-3 with TRBJ2-7; TRBD2 is a possible D gene (6 bases). The J call is uncertain, as TRBJ2-5 better fits the DNA end. Germline V gene lookup returns CDR1 SGHTA and CDR2 FQGTGA. The CDR3 consists of 15 residues. The CDR3 protein is CASSLTRGGGETQYF. For the CDR3, the DNA is TGTGCCAGCAGCTTAACTCGCGGCGGAGGGGAGACCCAGTACTTC.

The V gene is TRBV3-1, the J gene TRBJ1-1; D might be TRBD1 (5 bases). CDR3 size: 13 residues. Germline V gives CDR1 LGHDT, CDR2 YNNKEL (reference sequence). Trimming shortened V by 3 bases and J by 4 bases, and 9 bases separated the two germline ends. CDR3 coding DNA: TGTGCCAGCAGCCAGGGGCCGGGCACTGAAGCTTTCTTT. It yields the protein CASSQGPGTEAFF.

The genes are TRBV7-8 and TRBJ2-7; TRBD1 might be the D (5 bases). CDR1 and CDR2 from the germline V gene are SGHVS and FQNEAQ. This CDR3 is built from 14 residues. The V gene lost 7 bases and the J gene lost 6 bases, with 19 bases spanning the gap. The CDR3 spells CASTFWGRAAEQYF. The CDR3, as DNA: TGTGCCAGCACATTCTGGGGCAGGGCTGCCGAGCAGTACTTC.

Notes on this clonotype: Given a much more abundant clone one base away, this may be a read error. The V and J genes are TRBV7-9 and TRBJ2-3, with TRBD2 as a possible D gene (6 bases). The CDR3 contains 17 residues. Trimming pared 5 bases from V and 1 base from J, leaving 19 bases between. CDR1 and CDR2 (germline): SEHNR, FQNEAQ (reference sequence). DNA of the CDR3: TGTGCCAGCAGCCCCTGGACGGGGGACGTAGGCACAGATACGCAGTATTTT. It encodes CASSPWTGDVGTDTQYF. The entire variable domain, with the rest obtained from reference TRBV7-9 and TRBJ2-3, is as follows: DTGVSQNPRHKITKRGQNVTFRCDPISEHNRLYWYRQTLGQGPEFLTYFQNEAQLEKSRLLSDRFSAERPKGSFSTLEIQRTEQGDSAMYLCASSPWTGDVGTDTQYFGPGTRLTVL.

This clonotype was seen only a few times. The CDR3 region is CASSQDASGGEEDTQYF. DNA for the CDR3: TGTGCCAGCAGCCAAGATGCGAGCGGGGGGGAGGAAGATACGCAGTATTTT. The chain couples TRBV4-2 to TRBJ2-3; 10 bases align to TRBD2. Germline lookup yields CDR1 LGHNA and CDR2 YNFKEQ. The CDR3 runs 17 residues. J lost 5 bases, V lost 0 bases, and 8 bases had no gene match.

This clonotype was seen a handful of times. The CDR3 DNA reads TGTGCCAGCAGCCTTACCGGACTAGCGGGAGCCTACGAGCAGTACTTC. Amino acids: CASSLTGLAGAYEQYF. The chain recombines TRBV3-1 with TRBJ2-7, with 13 bases fitting TRBD2. V trimming: 4 bases; J trimming: 2 bases; junction bases outside the gene matches: 5. Germline V gives CDR1 LGHDT, CDR2 YNNKEL (reference sequence). The CDR3 is 16 amino acids.

This clonotype turned up a few times. V usage is TRBV7-9 and J usage is TRBJ1-1, with a possible D match to TRBD1 (5 bases). This CDR3 comprises 14 residues. The V gene's germline CDR1 is SEHNR and CDR2 FQNEAQ (reference sequence). V was shortened by 1 base and J by 8 bases, with 14 bases between the two germline ends. The CDR3 sequence: CASSLGGPKGEAFF. CDR3 nucleotides: TGTGCCAGCAGCTTAGGGGGTCCCAAGGGGGAAGCTTTCTTT.

The chain links TRBV6-1 to TRBJ1-1, with D possibly matching TRBD1 (6 bases). V lost 0 bases and J 11 bases, leaving 13 bases between the germline ends. The CDR3 sequence is 13 residues long. Germline lookup yields CDR1 MNHNS and CDR2 SASEGT. CDR3 region: CASSEAVGGFAFF. The CDR3 nucleotides read TGTGCCAGCAGTGAAGCGGTAGGGGGGTTTGCTTTCTTT.